This T cell receptor (beta chain) was observed in a study of response to subunit inactivated influenza vaccine. MiXCR, run by TCRdb on the RT-PCR reads, gives a single entry per CDR3 protein. The table lists 630,000 or so distinct CDR3 sequences, 15% to 18% of them singletons. On this clonotype: What it binds is not known.

Findings and caveats of the study: T cells newly recruited by each seasonal influenza vaccination are few, the authors suggested.

Specimen: PBMCs from blood, collected approximately 12 days after vaccination. This TCR was sampled from a man aged 50 or older who received an inactivated influenza vaccine.

CDR3 protein: CASSRGEQFGGYTF. The CDR3 DNA is TGTGCCAGCAGCCGGGGAGAACAGTTTGGGGGCTACACCTTC. This chain uses TRBV5-8 with TRBJ1-2; D gene uncertain. Between the trimmed V and J ends, which lost 4 bases and 8 bases, there was a span of 18 bases. The CDR3 consists of 14 residues. Per germline, CDR1 SGHTS and CDR2 YDEGEE.